This T cell receptor beta chain was profiled in a study of siplizumab effects on memory and regulatory T cells. Findings and limits, study-wide: The Treg-derived share of mappable alloreactive CD4+ clones averaged about 68% with siplizumab and 26.9% in controls. Few alloreactive clones mapped to unstimulated subsets. Researchers did not confirm the suppressive function of proliferating Tregs from siplizumab cultures.

Clones were read by immunoSEQ multiplex PCR, and TCRdb kept only the in-frame ones, dropping some. This sample has 100,000 or so clones, with about 91% found just once. The germline V gene encodes CDR1 MDHEN and CDR2 SYDVKM. CDR3 size: 17 residues. The V end was cut by 3 bases, the J end by 2 bases, with 19 bases between. In regard to this clone: Its antigen is undetermined.

This sequence was found in a human donor in good health. Some clones in this sample may be carry-over from other donors' samples. The chain carries TRBV28 and TRBJ2-5, with a possible D match to TRBD1 (6 bases). Material: CD4+ T cells sorted from blood. The CDR3 region has the DNA TGTGCCAGCAGTTTCCAAGTCCCGGGACAAATTCAAGAGACCCAGTACTTC. Protein: CASSFQVPGQIQETQYF.